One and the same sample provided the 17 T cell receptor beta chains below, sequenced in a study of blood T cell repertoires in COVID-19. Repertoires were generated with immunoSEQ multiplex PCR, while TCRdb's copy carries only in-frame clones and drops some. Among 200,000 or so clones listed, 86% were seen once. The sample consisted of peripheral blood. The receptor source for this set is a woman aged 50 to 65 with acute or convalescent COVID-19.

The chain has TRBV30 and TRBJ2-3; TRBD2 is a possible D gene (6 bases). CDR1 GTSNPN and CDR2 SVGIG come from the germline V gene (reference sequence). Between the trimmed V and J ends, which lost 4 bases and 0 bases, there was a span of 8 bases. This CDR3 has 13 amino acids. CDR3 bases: TGTGCCTGGAATCGGGGGAGCACAGATACGCAGTATTTT. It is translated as CAWNRGSTDTQYF.

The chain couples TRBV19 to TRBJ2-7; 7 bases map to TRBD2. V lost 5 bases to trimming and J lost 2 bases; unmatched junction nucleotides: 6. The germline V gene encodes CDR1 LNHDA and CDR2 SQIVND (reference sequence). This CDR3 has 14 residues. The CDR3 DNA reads TGTGCCAGTAGTTCCCAGCGGGGCGCCTACGAGCAGTACTTC. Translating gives CASSSQRGAYEQYF.

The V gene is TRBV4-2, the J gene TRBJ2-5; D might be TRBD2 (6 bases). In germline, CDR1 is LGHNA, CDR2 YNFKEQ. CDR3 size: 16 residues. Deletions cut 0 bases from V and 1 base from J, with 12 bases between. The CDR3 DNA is TGTGCCAGCAGCCAAGACACGGGGGAGCTCCAAGAGACCCAGTACTTC. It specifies CASSQDTGELQETQYF.

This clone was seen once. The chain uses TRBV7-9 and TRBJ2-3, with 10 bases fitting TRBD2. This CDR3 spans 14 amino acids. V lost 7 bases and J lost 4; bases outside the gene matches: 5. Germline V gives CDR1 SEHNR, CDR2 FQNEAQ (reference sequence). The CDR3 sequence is CASTSGGAPDTQYF. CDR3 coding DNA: TGTGCCAGCACCAGCGGGGGGGCCCCAGATACGCAGTATTTT. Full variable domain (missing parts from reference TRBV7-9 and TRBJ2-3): DTGVSQNPRHKITKRGQNVTFRCDPISEHNRLYWYRQTLGQGPEFLTYFQNEAQLEKSRLLSDRFSAERPKGSFSTLEIQRTEQGDSAMYLCASTSGGAPDTQYFGPGTRLTVL.

The DNA of the CDR3 is TGTGCCAGCAGCCAAGATCCAGGGCGTCAGCCCCAGCATTTT. Protein product: CASSQDPGRQPQHF. The V call is TRBV3-1 (or the pseudogene TRBV3-2), the J call TRBJ1-5, with D possibly matching TRBD1 (5 bases). In germline, CDR1 is LGHDT, CDR2 YNNKEL (reference sequence). The CDR3 contains 14 residues. V lost 0 bases to trimming and J lost 6 bases, with 9 bases between them.

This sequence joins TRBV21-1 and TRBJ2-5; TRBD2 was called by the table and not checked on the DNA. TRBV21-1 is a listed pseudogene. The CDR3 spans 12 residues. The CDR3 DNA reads TGTGCCAGCACCCTAAGACAAGAGACCCAGTACTTC. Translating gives CASTLRQETQYF.

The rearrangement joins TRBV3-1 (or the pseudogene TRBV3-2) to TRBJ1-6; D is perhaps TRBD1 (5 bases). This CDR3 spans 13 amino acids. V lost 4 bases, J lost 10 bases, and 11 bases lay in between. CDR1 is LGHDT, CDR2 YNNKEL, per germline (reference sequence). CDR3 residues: CASSPRVGSPLHF. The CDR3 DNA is TGTGCCAGCAGCCCCAGGGTTGGCTCACCCCTCCACTTT.

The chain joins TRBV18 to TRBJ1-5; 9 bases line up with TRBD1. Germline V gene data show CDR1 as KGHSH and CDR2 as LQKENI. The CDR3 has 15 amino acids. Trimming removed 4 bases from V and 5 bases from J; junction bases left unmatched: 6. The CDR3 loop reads CASSLMDRGHQPQHF. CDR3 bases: TGTGCCAGCTCACTGATGGACAGGGGCCATCAGCCCCAGCATTTT.

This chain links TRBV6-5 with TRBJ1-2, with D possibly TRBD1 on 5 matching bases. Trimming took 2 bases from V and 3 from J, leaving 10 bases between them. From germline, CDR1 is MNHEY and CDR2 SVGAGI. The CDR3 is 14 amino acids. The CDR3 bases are TGTGCCAGCAGTTACGGGGTAGGGGACTATGGCTACACCTTC. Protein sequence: CASSYGVGDYGYTF.

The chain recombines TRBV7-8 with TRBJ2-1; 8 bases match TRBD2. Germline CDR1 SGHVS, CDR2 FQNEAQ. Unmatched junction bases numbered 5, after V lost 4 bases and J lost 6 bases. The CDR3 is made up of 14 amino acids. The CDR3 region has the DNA TGTGCCAGCAGCTGGGCGGGGGGAACCAATGAGCAGTTCTTC. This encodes CASSWAGGTNEQFF.

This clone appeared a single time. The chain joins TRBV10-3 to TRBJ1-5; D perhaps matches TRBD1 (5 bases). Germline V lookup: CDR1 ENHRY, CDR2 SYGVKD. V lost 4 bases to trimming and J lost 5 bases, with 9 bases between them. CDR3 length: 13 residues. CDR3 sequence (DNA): TGTGCCATCAGTGCAGGGTGGGATCAGCCCCAGCATTTT. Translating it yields CAISAGWDQPQHF.

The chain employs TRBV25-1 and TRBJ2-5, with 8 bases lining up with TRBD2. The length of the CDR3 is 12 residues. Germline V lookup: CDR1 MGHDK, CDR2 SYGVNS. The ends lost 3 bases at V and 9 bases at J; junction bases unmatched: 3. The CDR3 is CASSEGLGPQYF. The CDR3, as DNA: TGTGCCAGCAGTGAGGGACTAGGCCCCCAGTACTTC. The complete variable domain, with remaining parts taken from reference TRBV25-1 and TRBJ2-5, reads EADIYQTPRYLVIGTGKKITLECSQTMGHDKMYWYQQDPGMELHLIHYSYGVNSTEKGDLSSESTVSRIRTEHFPLTLESARPSHTSQYLCASSEGLGPQYFGPGTRLLVL.

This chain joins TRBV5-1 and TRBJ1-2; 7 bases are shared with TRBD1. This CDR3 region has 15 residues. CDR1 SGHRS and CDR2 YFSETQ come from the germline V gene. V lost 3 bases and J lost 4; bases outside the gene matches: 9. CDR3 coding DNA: TGCGCCAGCAGCTACACTACTGACAGGGTCTATGGCTACACCTTC. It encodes CASSYTTDRVYGYTF.

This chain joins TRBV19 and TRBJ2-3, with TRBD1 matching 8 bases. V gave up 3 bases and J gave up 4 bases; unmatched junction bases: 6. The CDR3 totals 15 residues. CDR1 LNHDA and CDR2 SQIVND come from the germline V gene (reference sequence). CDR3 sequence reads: CASSMLQGGADTQYF. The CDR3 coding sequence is TGTGCCAGTAGTATGTTACAGGGGGGCGCAGATACGCAGTATTTT.

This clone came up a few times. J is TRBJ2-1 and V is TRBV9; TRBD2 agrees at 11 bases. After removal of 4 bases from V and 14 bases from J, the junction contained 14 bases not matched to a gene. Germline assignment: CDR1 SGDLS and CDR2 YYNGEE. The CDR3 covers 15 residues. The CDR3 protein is CASSLSGTSGVQKFF. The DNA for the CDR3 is TGTGCCAGCAGCCTTAGTGGGACTAGCGGCGTACAAAAGTTCTTC.

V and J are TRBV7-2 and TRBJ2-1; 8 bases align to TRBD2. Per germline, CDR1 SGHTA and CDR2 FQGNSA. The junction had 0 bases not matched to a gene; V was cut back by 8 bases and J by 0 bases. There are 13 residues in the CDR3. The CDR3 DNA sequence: TGTGCCAGCCGGGAGGGCTCCTACAATGAGCAGTTCTTC. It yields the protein CASREGSYNEQFF. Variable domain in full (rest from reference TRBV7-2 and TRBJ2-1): GAGVSQSPSNKVTEKGKDVELRCDPISGHTALYWYRQSLGQGLEFLIYFQGNSAPDKSGLPSDRFSAERTGGSVSTLTIQRTQQEDSAVYLCASREGSYNEQFFGPGTRLTVL.

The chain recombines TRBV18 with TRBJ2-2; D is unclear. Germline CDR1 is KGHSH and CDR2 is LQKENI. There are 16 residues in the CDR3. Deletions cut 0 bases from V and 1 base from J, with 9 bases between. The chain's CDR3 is CASSPPGRMNTGELFF. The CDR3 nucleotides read TGTGCCAGCTCACCACCGGGCAGGATGAACACCGGGGAGCTGTTTTTT.